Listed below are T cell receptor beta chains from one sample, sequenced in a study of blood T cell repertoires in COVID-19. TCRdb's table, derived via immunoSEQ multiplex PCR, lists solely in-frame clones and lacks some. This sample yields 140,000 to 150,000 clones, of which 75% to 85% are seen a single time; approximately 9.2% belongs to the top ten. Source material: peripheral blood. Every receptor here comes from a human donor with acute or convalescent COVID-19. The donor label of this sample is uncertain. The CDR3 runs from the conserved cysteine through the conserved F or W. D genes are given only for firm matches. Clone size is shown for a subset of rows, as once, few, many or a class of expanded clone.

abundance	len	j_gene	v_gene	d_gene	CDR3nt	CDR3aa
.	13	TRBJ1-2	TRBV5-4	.	TGTGCCAGCAGGAGAGACAGCTCCTATGGCTACACCTTC	CASRRDSSYGYTF
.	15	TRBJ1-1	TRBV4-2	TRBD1	TGTGCCAGCAGCCAGCCTGGGACAGGGAATACTGAAGCTTTCTTT	CASSQPGTGNTEAFF
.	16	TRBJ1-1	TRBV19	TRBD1	TGTGCCAGTAGATCCGGGGACAGGGTACTTAACACTGAAGCTTTCTTT	CASRSGDRVLNTEAFF
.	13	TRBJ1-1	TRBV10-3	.	TGTGCCATCAGTAACAGACCGAACACTGAAGCTTTCTTT	CAISNRPNTEAFF
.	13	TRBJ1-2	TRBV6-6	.	TGTGCCAGCAGTTACTCGTCCCATGAGGGCTACACCTTC	CASSYSSHEGYTF
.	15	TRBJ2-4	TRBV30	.	TGTGCCTGGAGTGTTAGGGGGTTAGCCAAAAACATTCAGTACTTC	CAWSVRGLAKNIQYF
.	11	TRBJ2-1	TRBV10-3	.	TGTGCCATCGGTCCTGGGGCTCTACAGTTCTTC	CAIGPGALQFF
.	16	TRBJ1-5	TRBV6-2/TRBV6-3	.	TGTGCCAGCAGTTACTCGAGACGGGCCGGAGGGCAGCCCCAGCATTTT	CASSYSRRAGGQPQHF
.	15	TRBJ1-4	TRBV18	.	TGTGCCAGCTCTCAATCGACAGGTTCTAATGAAAAACTGTTTTTT	CASSQSTGSNEKLFF
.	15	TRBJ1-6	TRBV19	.	TGTGCCAGTCGCGAAGGGGCGAATGGTAATTCACCCCTCCACTTT	CASREGANGNSPLHF
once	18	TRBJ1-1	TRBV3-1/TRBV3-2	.	TGTGCCAGCAGCCAAGAGGAGTTCCGGGACATCCGGAACACTGAAGCTTTCTTT	CASSQEEFRDIRNTEAFF
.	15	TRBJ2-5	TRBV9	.	TGTGCCAGCAGCGTAGCTCCCACAGCCCAAGAGACCCAGTACTTC	CASSVAPTAQETQYF
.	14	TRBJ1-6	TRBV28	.	TGTGCCAGCAGTCCCGACAGGTCGAATTCACCCCTCCACTTT	CASSPDRSNSPLHF
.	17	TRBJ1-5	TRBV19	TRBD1	TGTGCCAGTAGTATAGCTACAGGGGGCGGAGGCAATCAGCCCCAGCATTTT	CASSIATGGGGNQPQHF
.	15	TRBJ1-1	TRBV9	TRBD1	TGTGCCAGCAGCCTGACCGACAGGGGGCGCGGTGAAGCTTTCTTT	CASSLTDRGRGEAFF
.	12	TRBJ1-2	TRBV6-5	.	TGTGCCAGCAGCTTCAACTCCTATGGCTACACCTTC	CASSFNSYGYTF
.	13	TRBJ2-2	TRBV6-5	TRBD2	TGTGCCAGCAGCGCGGGGGAAGCCGGGGAGCTGTTTTTT	CASSAGEAGELFF
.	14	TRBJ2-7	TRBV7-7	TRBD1	TGTGCTAGCAGCTTCCGACAGGGCCCCTACGAGCAGTACTTC	CASSFRQGPYEQYF